Listed here are 7 T cell receptor beta chains from one sample, sequenced in a study of blood T cell repertoires in COVID-19. The data were produced by immunoSEQ multiplex PCR, yet TCRdb's version contains in-frame clones alone and is incomplete. The table records about 160,000 clones, roughly 80% of them present only once. Sequencing was done on a sample of peripheral blood. Every receptor here comes from a woman aged 40 to 49 with COVID-19, enrolled during active disease.

The genes are TRBV24-1 and TRBJ2-2; D not resolved. V lost 1 base and J 4 bases, leaving 9 bases between the germline ends. The CDR3 has 15 amino acids. Germline loops: CDR1 KGHDR, CDR2 SFDVKD. The CDR3 nucleotides are TGTGCCACCAGTGATTTTGGAGAGATCACCGGGGAGCTGTTTTTT. This encodes CATSDFGEITGELFF.

This clone was seen at least ten times. The V gene is TRBV4-2, the J gene TRBJ1-2; 9 positions match TRBD1. The CDR3 contains 15 residues. Trimming cost V 0 bases and J 7 bases; bases outside gene matches: 6. Germline V gene sequence: CDR1 LGHNA, CDR2 YNFKEQ. CDR3 sequence: CASSQDPGQGLGYTF. Written as DNA, the CDR3 is TGTGCCAGCAGCCAAGACCCCGGACAGGGGCTTGGCTACACCTTC.

V is TRBV4-2 and J is TRBJ2-2, with no clear D. V lost 0 bases and J 6 bases, leaving 11 bases between the germline ends. The CDR3 consists of 15 residues. Germline V gene data show CDR1 as LGHNA and CDR2 as YNFKEQ. CDR3 sequence: CASSQDSFGSGELFF. CDR3 in DNA: TGTGCCAGCAGCCAAGATTCTTTCGGGTCCGGGGAGCTGTTTTTT.

V is TRBV19 and J is TRBJ2-7; 7 bases are a match to TRBD2. Germline V gene data show CDR1 as LNHDA and CDR2 as SQIVND (reference sequence). The CDR3 sequence is 15 residues long. V shed 10 bases and J 0 bases; nucleotides not matched to a gene: 12. Here the CDR3 reads CATRNPRDYSYEQYV. Here the CDR3 DNA reads TGTGCCACCAGAAACCCACGGGACTACTCCTACGAGCAGTACGTC.

The chain combines TRBV6-5 with TRBJ2-2, with a tentative D call TRBD1 (6 bases). V was trimmed by 6 bases and J by 8 bases, leaving 13 bases between them. The germline CDR1 and CDR2 sequences are MNHEY and SVGAGI. The CDR3 sequence is 13 residues long. DNA of the CDR3: TGTGCCAGCAGAGGGGGTGCGGGTGGGGAGCTGTTTTTT. This gives the protein CASRGGAGGELFF.

The chain carries TRBV18 and TRBJ2-1, with 8 bases identical to TRBD2. This CDR3 region has 18 residues. The V gene's germline CDR1 is KGHSH and CDR2 LQKENI. The J segment lost 5 bases and the V segment lost 2 bases, leaving 14 bases of the junction unmatched. The CDR3 bases are TGTGCCAGCTCACCAATTCGACAAACCGGGACTAGTAACAATGAGCAGTTCTTC. Amino acids: CASSPIRQTGTSNNEQFF. The whole variable domain, remainder taken from reference TRBV18 and TRBJ2-1, is NAGVMQNPRHLVRRRGQEARLRCSPMKGHSHVYWYRQLPEEGLKFMVYLQKENIIDESGMPKERFSAEFPKEGPSILRIQQVVRGDSAAYFCASSPIRQTGTSNNEQFFGPGTRLTVL.

The chain has TRBV28 and TRBJ2-5; 7 positions agree with TRBD1. The junction had 4 bases not matched to a gene; V was cut back by 8 bases and J by 1 base. Germline values: CDR1 MDHEN, CDR2 SYDVKM. The CDR3 has 13 amino acids. The CDR3 DNA follows: TGTGCCAGCCAAAGGGACAGCCAAGAGACCCAGTACTTC. Translation: CASQRDSQETQYF.